Included here is one T cell receptor (beta chain) sequence, with context. Its specificity is not known. This sample was taken from a study of a mutant IDH1 vaccine in newly diagnosed glioma. Looking at the study overall: Treated patients had a mean age of approximately 40 years and a roughly 60% male, roughly 40% female split. Pretreatment consisted of radiotherapy, temozolomide, or both, with most receiving both. V12 came at week 35, V13 at week 47.

The method was immunoSEQ multiplex PCR; TCRdb's version includes in-frame clones alone and lacks a portion of them. The data hold approximately 25,000 clones, with 84% observed a single time. The length of the CDR3 is 15 residues. With 5 bases clipped from V and 3 bases from J, the junction kept 5 bases outside the gene matches. The germline CDR1 and CDR2 sequences are SNHLY and FYNNEI. Described time point: week 47, end of study. Each vaccine dose was 300 ug of mutant IDH1 20-mer peptide, with topical imiquimod. Those who donated had recent WHO grade 3 or 4 IDH1-mutant, ATRX-lost astrocytomas. The sequence came from a man aged 40-55 years with glioma. V is TRBV2 and J is TRBJ2-3, with 10 bases matching TRBD2. The starting material was PBMCs, obtained from a glioma patient whose treatment included an IDH1 peptide vaccine. The CDR3 protein is CASSSGRAQTDTQYF. The DNA for the CDR3 is TGTGCCAGCAGTAGCGGGAGGGCCCAGACAGATACGCAGTATTTT.